Listed below are T cell receptor beta chains from one sample, sequenced in a study of control samples from healthy donors and cancer patients. Clones were sequenced by immunoSEQ multiplex PCR, and TCRdb holds only the in-frame ones, with some missing. The table records roughly 120,000 clones, 93% of them present only once. Sequenced: blood. Source of these receptors: a man aged 25 to 40 in good health. CDR3s include the opening cysteine and the closing phenylalanine or tryptophan. Fields, in order: D gene, clone size, CDR3 length, V gene, J gene, CDR3 protein, CDR3 DNA. D genes are given only for firm matches. The size of a clone is reported for some rows only, either as once, few or many, or as a class for expanded clones.

>TRBD1|NA|14|TRBV2|TRBJ1-2
CASNLDRSRYGYTF
TGTGCCAGCAACTTGGACAGGTCCCGCTATGGCTACACCTTC
>NA|NA|16|TRBV4-1|TRBJ1-1
CASSQGVTESHTEAFF
TGCGCCAGCAGCCAAGGGGTAACGGAGAGTCACACTGAAGCTTTCTTT
>NA|NA|18|TRBV5-6|TRBJ2-3
CASSLGGSSALGSDTQYF
TGTGCCAGCAGCTTGGGAGGTTCGTCAGCCCTAGGTTCAGATACGCAGTATTTT
>NA|NA|14|TRBV11-2|TRBJ1-1
CASSHGAVNTEAFF
TGTGCCAGCAGCCACGGAGCAGTGAACACTGAAGCTTTCTTT
>NA|NA|13|TRBV6-5|TRBJ2-5
CASSYYQKETQYF
TGTGCCAGCAGTTACTACCAGAAAGAGACCCAGTACTTC
>NA|few|13|TRBV10-3|TRBJ1-2
CAIRRPGGYGYTF
TGTGCCATCAGACGCCCTGGGGGCTATGGCTACACCTTC
>TRBD2|NA|16|TRBV28|TRBJ2-3
CASSLPLAGGTDTQYF
TGTGCCAGCAGTTTACCTCTAGCGGGGGGTACAGATACGCAGTATTTT
>NA|NA|15|TRBV9|TRBJ2-1
CASSASGTLSDEQFF
TGTGCCAGCAGCGCGTCCGGGACCCTCTCGGATGAGCAGTTCTTC
>TRBD2|NA|13|TRBV3-1/TRBV3-2|TRBJ2-7
CASSQVGGNEQYF
TGTGCCAGCAGCCAAGTGGGAGGGAACGAGCAGTACTTC
>TRBD1|NA|14|TRBV7-9|TRBJ2-5
CASSHRGTQETQYF
TGTGCCAGCAGCCACAGGGGGACCCAAGAGACCCAGTACTTC
>NA|once|18|TRBV9|TRBJ1-1
CASSVATSRTAMNTEAFF
TGTGCCAGCAGCGTAGCTACCTCTAGGACAGCTATGAACACTGAAGCTTTCTTT
>NA|NA|15|TRBV2|TRBJ2-1
CASSEYVFTEDEQFF
TGTGCCAGCAGTGAATACGTCTTCACCGAGGATGAGCAGTTCTTC
>NA|NA|14|TRBV7-9|TRBJ1-1
CASSLSSLNTEAFF
TGTGCCAGCAGCTTAAGCAGCCTGAACACTGAAGCTTTCTTT
>NA|NA|16|TRBV5-6|TRBJ1-6
CASSLAGGVSDSPLHF
TGTGCCAGCAGCTTGGCCGGTGGGGTCAGTGATTCACCCCTCCACTTT
>NA|NA|16|TRBV28|TRBJ1-3
CASSLSTGVGGNTIYF
TGTGCCAGCAGTTTGTCCACGGGGGTAGGAGGAAACACCATATATTTT
>NA|NA|16|TRBV5-1|TRBJ1-1
CASSFGQRPGNTEAFF
TGCGCCAGCAGCTTTGGACAACGCCCTGGAAACACTGAAGCTTTCTTT
>TRBD2|NA|16|TRBV7-9|TRBJ2-1
CASSSTSGGANNEQFF
TGTGCCAGCAGCTCCACTAGCGGGGGGGCCAATAATGAGCAGTTCTTC
>TRBD1|NA|18|TRBV11-2|TRBJ1-4
CASSWGQGASTETEKLFF
TGTGCCAGCAGCTGGGGACAGGGGGCTTCAACAGAGACGGAAAAACTGTTTTTT
>NA|few|18|TRBV3-1/TRBV3-2|TRBJ1-3
CASSRNLRAASSGNTIYF
TGTGCCAGCAGCCGCAACCTGAGGGCAGCGAGCTCTGGAAACACCATATATTTT
>TRBD1|NA|15|TRBV7-9|TRBJ2-5
CASSLWTGTQETQYF
TGTGCCAGCAGCTTATGGACAGGGACGCAAGAGACCCAGTACTTC
>TRBD1|many|16|TRBV6-4|TRBJ2-3
CASSDIPGGTTDTQYF
TGTGCCAGCAGTGATATCCCAGGGGGAACCACAGATACGCAGTATTTT
>NA|NA|14|TRBV9|TRBJ1-5
CASSVGEVGQPQHF
TGTGCCAGCAGCGTAGGGGAAGTGGGTCAGCCCCAGCATTTT
>NA|NA|13|TRBV3-1/TRBV3-2|TRBJ2-3
CASSPSYPDTQYF
TGTGCCAGCAGCCCCTCGTATCCGGATACGCAGTATTTT
>TRBD1|NA|19|TRBV4-2|TRBJ2-2
CASSPVGTGGILDTGELFF
TGTGCCAGCAGCCCCGTCGGGACAGGGGGCATACTTGACACCGGGGAGCTGTTTTTT
>NA|NA|11|TRBV2|TRBJ1-1
CATRTAKRAFF
TGTGCCACCAGGACAGCAAAACGAGCTTTCTTT
>TRBD1|NA|13|TRBV2|TRBJ1-1
CASRGQGDTEAFF
TGTGCCAGCAGGGGACAGGGGGACACTGAAGCTTTCTTT
>NA|NA|13|TRBV10-3|TRBJ1-5
CAISESSNQPQHF
TGTGCCATCAGTGAGTCAAGTAATCAGCCCCAGCATTTT
>TRBD2|NA|15|TRBV19|TRBJ2-3
CASSMLAGGTDTQYF
TGTGCCAGTAGTATGCTAGCGGGGGGCACAGATACGCAGTATTTT
>NA|NA|13|TRBV6-6|TRBJ2-3
CASSPSPADTQYF
TGTGCCAGCAGTCCCTCCCCGGCGGATACGCAGTATTTT
>NA|NA|17|TRBV4-1|TRBJ1-2
CASSPSLLAGIDYGYTF
TGCGCCAGCAGCCCCTCACTCCTGGCAGGGATAGACTATGGCTACACCTTC
>NA|NA|15|TRBV5-1|TRBJ2-5
CASSRNVEGLETQYF
TGCGCCAGCAGCCGGAATGTGGAGGGGCTAGAGACCCAGTACTTC
>TRBD2|NA|14|TRBV5-1|TRBJ2-1
CASSSSGGNNEQFF
TGCGCCAGCAGCTCTAGCGGGGGTAACAATGAGCAGTTCTTC
>NA|NA|15|TRBV27|TRBJ2-7
CASKIEGQSTYEQYF
TGTGCCAGCAAGATCGAGGGGCAGTCAACCTACGAGCAGTACTTC
>NA|NA|12|TRBV6-5|TRBJ1-1
CASSRGDTEAFF
TGTGCCAGCTCCCGGGGGGATACTGAAGCTTTCTTT
>NA|NA|17|TRBV14|TRBJ1-3
CASSHRGGPSSGNTIYF
TGTGCCAGCAGCCACCGGGGGGGACCAAGCTCTGGAAACACCATATATTTT
>TRBD1|NA|16|TRBV6-6|TRBJ2-2
CASSYSGQGVTGELFF
TGTGCCAGCAGTTATTCCGGACAGGGGGTCACCGGGGAGCTGTTTTTT
>NA|NA|13|TRBV15|TRBJ2-7
CATSRPQGYEQYF
TGTGCCACCAGCAGACCACAAGGCTACGAGCAGTACTTC
>TRBD2|NA|17|TRBV5-1|TRBJ2-1
CASSSGLAGSSYNEQFF
TGCGCCAGCAGCTCGGGACTAGCGGGCAGCTCCTACAATGAGCAGTTCTTC
>NA|NA|16|TRBV5-1|TRBJ2-3
CASSGTGSERTDTQYF
TGCGCCAGCAGCGGGACCGGGAGTGAGCGCACAGATACGCAGTATTTT
>NA|NA|13|TRBV6-2/TRBV6-3|TRBJ1-1
CASSYSRDTEAFF
TGTGCCAGCAGTTACTCTAGGGACACTGAAGCTTTCTTT
>NA|NA|18|TRBV24-1|TRBJ1-3
CATSDTLPGKLFGNTIYF
TGTGCCACCAGTGATACTCTTCCAGGGAAGCTCTTTGGAAACACCATATATTTT
>TRBD2|NA|16|TRBV5-1|TRBJ2-3
CASSLDGGGRTDTQYF
TGCGCCAGCAGCTTGGACGGCGGGGGGCGAACAGATACGCAGTATTTT
>TRBD2|NA|15|TRBV6-4|TRBJ2-1
CASSIQRGGRNEQFF
TGTGCCAGCAGTATACAGCGGGGGGGGAGAAATGAGCAGTTCTTC
>NA|NA|15|TRBV6-6|TRBJ2-5
CASSYSIGEVETQYF
TGTGCCAGCAGTTACTCGATAGGGGAAGTGGAGACCCAGTACTTC
>NA|NA|16|TRBV6-5|TRBJ1-1
CASSYSGGYIPTEAFF
TGTGCCAGCAGTTACAGCGGGGGCTATATACCCACTGAAGCTTTCTTT
>NA|once|13|TRBV7-3|TRBJ2-5
CASSERGQETQYF
TGTGCCAGCAGCGAAAGGGGACAAGAGACCCAGTACTTC
>TRBD1|once|15|TRBV30|TRBJ1-5
CAWSGGTGGAQPQHF
TGTGCCTGGAGTGGAGGGACAGGGGGGGCACAGCCCCAGCATTTT
>TRBD2|NA|16|TRBV24-1|TRBJ2-3
CATSAPSGGSTDTQYF
TGTGCCACCAGTGCCCCTAGCGGGGGAAGCACAGATACGCAGTATTTT
>TRBD2|NA|16|TRBV25-1|TRBJ2-1
CASSDLAGGSYNEQFF
TGTGCCAGCAGTGACTTAGCGGGGGGCTCCTACAATGAGCAGTTCTTC
>NA|NA|10|TRBV5-1|TRBJ2-1
CATTSNEQFF
TGCGCCACCACTAGCAATGAGCAGTTCTTC
>TRBD2|NA|15|TRBV9|TRBJ2-5
CASSPQGTSRETQYF
TGTGCCAGCAGCCCCCAAGGGACTAGTAGGGAGACCCAGTACTTC